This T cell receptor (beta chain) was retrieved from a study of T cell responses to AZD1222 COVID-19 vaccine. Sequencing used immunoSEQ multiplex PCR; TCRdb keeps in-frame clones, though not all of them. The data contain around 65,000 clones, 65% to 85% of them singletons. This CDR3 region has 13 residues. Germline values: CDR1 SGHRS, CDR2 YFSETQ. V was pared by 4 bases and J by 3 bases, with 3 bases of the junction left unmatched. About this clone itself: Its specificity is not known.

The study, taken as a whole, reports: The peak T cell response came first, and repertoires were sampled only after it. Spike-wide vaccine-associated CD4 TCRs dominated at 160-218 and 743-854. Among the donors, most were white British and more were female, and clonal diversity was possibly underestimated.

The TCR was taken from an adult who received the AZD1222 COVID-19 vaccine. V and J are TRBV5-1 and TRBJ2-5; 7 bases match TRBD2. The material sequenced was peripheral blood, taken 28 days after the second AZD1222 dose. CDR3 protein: CASSLGGKETQYF. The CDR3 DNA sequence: TGCGCCAGCAGCCTGGGAGGGAAAGAGACCCAGTACTTC.